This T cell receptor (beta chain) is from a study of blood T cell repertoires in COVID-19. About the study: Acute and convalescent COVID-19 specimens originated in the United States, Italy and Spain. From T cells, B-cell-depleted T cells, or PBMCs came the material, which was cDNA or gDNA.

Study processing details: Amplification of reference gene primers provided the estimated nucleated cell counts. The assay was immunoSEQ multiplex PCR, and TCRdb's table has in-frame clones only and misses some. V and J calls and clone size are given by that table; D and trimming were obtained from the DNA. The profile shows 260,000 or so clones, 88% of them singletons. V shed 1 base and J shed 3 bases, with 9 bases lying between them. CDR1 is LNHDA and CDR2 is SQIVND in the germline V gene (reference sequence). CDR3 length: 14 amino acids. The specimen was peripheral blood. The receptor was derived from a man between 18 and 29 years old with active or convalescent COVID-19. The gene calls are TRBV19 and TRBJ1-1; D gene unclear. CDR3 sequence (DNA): TGTGCCAGTAGTATAGGGAAGGAGGACACTGAAGCTTTCTTT. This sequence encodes CASSIGKEDTEAFF.